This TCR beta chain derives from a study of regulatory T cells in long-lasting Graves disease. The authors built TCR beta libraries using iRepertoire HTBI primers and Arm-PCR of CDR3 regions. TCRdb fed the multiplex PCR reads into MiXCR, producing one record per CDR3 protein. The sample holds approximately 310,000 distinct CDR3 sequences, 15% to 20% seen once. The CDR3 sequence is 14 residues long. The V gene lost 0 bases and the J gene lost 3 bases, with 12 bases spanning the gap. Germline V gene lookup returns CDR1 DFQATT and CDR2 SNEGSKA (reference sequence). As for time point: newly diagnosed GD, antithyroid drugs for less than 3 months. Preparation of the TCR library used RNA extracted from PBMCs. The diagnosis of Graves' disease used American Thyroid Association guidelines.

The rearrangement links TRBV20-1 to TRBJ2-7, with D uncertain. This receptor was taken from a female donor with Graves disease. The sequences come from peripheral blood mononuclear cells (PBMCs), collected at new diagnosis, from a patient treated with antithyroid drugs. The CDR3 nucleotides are TGCAGTGCTAGAGATGGCGGACGAGACTACGAGCAGTACTTC. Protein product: CSARDGGRDYEQYF.